This entry is about one TCR beta chain. This record comes from a study of T-cell reconstitution after alpha-beta-depleted transplantation in children. Preparation of the TCRbeta library used unique molecular identifiers. TCRdb redid the calling of the PCR reads with MiXCR, one entry per CDR3 protein. Of 250,000 to 350,000 distinct CDR3 sequences listed, almost 10% are singletons. V gave up 4 bases and J gave up 5 bases; unmatched junction bases: 5. This CDR3 contains 15 residues. The germline V gene has CDR1 SGHRS and CDR2 YFSETQ. The material sequenced was PBMCs from the stem cell graft donor, taken from the stem cell graft. The TCR comes from a human donor who donated a stem cell graft to a child with SCID. The gene calls are TRBV5-1 and TRBJ2-1, with 11 bases identical to TRBD2. CDR3 DNA sequence: TGCGCCAGCAGCACCCTAGCGGGGGGCCACAATGAGCAGTTCTTC. It encodes CASSTLAGGHNEQFF.